Listed here are 26 T cell receptor beta chains from one sample, sequenced in a study of blood T cell repertoires in COVID-19. Clones were sequenced by immunoSEQ multiplex PCR, and TCRdb holds only the in-frame ones, with some missing. This table holds about 22,000 clones, over 80% found once. The sequencing input was peripheral blood. The receptor set was obtained from a man older than 75 with active or convalescent COVID-19.

This chain uses TRBV28 with TRBJ2-5, with D possibly being TRBD1 (6 bases). Germline V gene sequence: CDR1 MDHEN, CDR2 SYDVKM. CDR3 length equals 13 residues. The V end was cut by 2 bases, the J end by 2 bases, with 6 bases between. The DNA of the CDR3 is TGTGCCAGCAGTTTAGGACAGCAAGAGACCCAGTACTTC. Its translation is CASSLGQQETQYF. The full variable domain, its missing parts supplied by reference TRBV28 and TRBJ2-5, is DVKVTQSSRYLVKRTGEKVFLECVQDMDHENMFWYRQDPGLGLRLIYFSYDVKMKEKGDIPEGYSVSREKKERFSLILESASTNQTSMYLCASSLGQQETQYFGPGTRLLVL.

The rearrangement joins TRBV2 to TRBJ2-2; 10 bases are a match to TRBD1. In germline, CDR1 is SNHLY, CDR2 FYNNEI. The junction had 1 base not matched to a gene; V was cut back by 5 bases and J by 4 bases. The CDR3 extends over 14 amino acids. CDR3 sequence: CASSRQGATGELFF. The CDR3 bases are TGTGCCAGCAGTAGACAGGGGGCCACCGGGGAGCTGTTTTTT.

The chain links TRBV7-3 to TRBJ1-1, with 9 bases lining up with TRBD1. V lost 1 base, J lost 6 bases, and 3 bases stayed unmatched. Per germline, CDR1 SGHTA and CDR2 FQGTGA. This CDR3 comprises 14 residues. CDR3 coding DNA: TGTGCCAGCAGCTTAAGGGGACAGGGTTCTGAAGCTTTCTTT. This codes for CASSLRGQGSEAFF. The full variable domain, with the rest looked up from reference TRBV7-3 and TRBJ1-1, is GAGVSQTPSNKVTEKGKYVELRCDPISGHTALYWYRQSLGQGPEFLIYFQGTGAADDSGLPNDRFFAVRPEGSVSTLKIQRTERGDSAVYLCASSLRGQGSEAFFGQGTRLTVV.

This chain connects TRBV7-2 to TRBJ2-3, with a possible D match to TRBD2 (7 bases). Germline V CDR1 and CDR2: SGHTA, FQGNSA. The CDR3 length is 15 residues. The V and J ends lost 0 bases and 4 bases respectively, with 11 bases between them. The CDR3 DNA reads as TGTGCCAGCAGCTTAGCGGGGGGGCTCGCAGATACGCAGTATTTT. Amino acids: CASSLAGGLADTQYF.

V usage is TRBV7-6 and J usage is TRBJ1-2; D possibly corresponds to TRBD1 (5 bases). Germline CDR1 is SGHVS and CDR2 is FNYEAQ. V lost 4 bases and J lost 1, with 10 bases in between. The CDR3 has 14 residues. The DNA of the CDR3 is TGTGCCAGCAGCTCTGCAGGGTATAACTATGGCTACACCTTC. It codes for CASSSAGYNYGYTF.

V usage is TRBV27 and J usage is TRBJ1-5; TRBD1 aligns across 7 bases. Germline loops: CDR1 MNHEY, CDR2 SMNVEV (reference sequence). The V gene end was trimmed by 2 bases and the J gene end by 2 bases; junction bases not matched to a gene: 0. This CDR3 is 14 amino acids long. The CDR3 spells CASSLGQGNQPQHF. The CDR3 region has the DNA TGTGCCAGCAGTTTAGGACAGGGCAATCAGCCCCAGCATTTT.

V is TRBV20-1 and J is TRBJ1-1; a possible D gene is TRBD1 (5 bases). This CDR3 contains 13 residues. Trimming removed 3 bases at V and 10 bases at J, with 18 bases between. Germline V gene data show CDR1 as DFQATT and CDR2 as SNEGSKA (reference sequence). This CDR3 is CSASVPGLGGAFF. In nucleotides, the CDR3 is TGCAGTGCTAGTGTTCCGGGACTCGGAGGAGCTTTCTTT.

This sequence joins TRBV18 and TRBJ2-7; the match to TRBD2 covers 12 bases. CDR1 is KGHSH and CDR2 is LQKENI in the germline V gene. The junction had 7 bases not matched to a gene; V was cut back by 4 bases and J by 3 bases. The CDR3 runs to 16 residues. DNA for the CDR3: TGTGCCAGCTCACTCTTGACTAGCGGGAGTAACTACGAGCAGTACTTC. It encodes CASSLLTSGSNYEQYF.

The chain uses TRBV5-1 and TRBJ1-6; TRBD1 aligns across 9 bases. V was clipped by 4 bases and J by 5 bases; unmatched bases: 7. CDR1 SGHRS and CDR2 YFSETQ come from the germline V gene. There are 16 residues in the CDR3. The CDR3 coding sequence is TGCGCCAGCAGCCAACGGACAGGGGCAAATAATTCACCCCTCCACTTT. Amino acid sequence: CASSQRTGANNSPLHF.

The genes are TRBV7-2 and TRBJ2-1, with TRBD1 identical over 11 bases. J gave up 2 bases and V 4 bases, and 4 bases lay outside the gene matches. Germline CDR1 SGHTA, CDR2 FQGNSA. The CDR3 consists of 16 residues. The DNA of the CDR3 is TGTGCCAGCAGCTCGAGGACAGGGGGCGCCTACAATGAGCAGTTCTTC. This encodes CASSSRTGGAYNEQFF.

This sequence joins TRBV4-2 and TRBJ1-4, with D perhaps TRBD1 (5 bases). Germline V gene data show CDR1 as LGHNA and CDR2 as YNFKEQ. The CDR3 runs 15 residues. V was pared by 4 bases and J by 8 bases, with 17 bases between. For the CDR3, the DNA is TGTGCCAGCAGCCCTAAGCAATTGGGGGGGGAAAAACTGTTTTTT. Amino acid sequence: CASSPKQLGGEKLFF.

The CDR3 loop is CASSPPSSGGAHNEQFF. CDR3 in DNA: TGTGCCAGCTCACCACCGTCTAGCGGGGGGGCCCACAATGAGCAGTTCTTC. The chain couples TRBV18 to TRBJ2-1; TRBD2 matches at 12 bases. Germline CDR1 and CDR2: KGHSH and LQKENI. This CDR3 has 17 residues. V was pared by 0 bases and J by 5 bases, with 5 bases of the junction left unmatched. The full variable domain, completed using reference TRBV18 and TRBJ2-1, is NAGVMQNPRHLVRRRGQEARLRCSPMKGHSHVYWYRQLPEEGLKFMVYLQKENIIDESGMPKERFSAEFPKEGPSILRIQQVVRGDSAAYFCASSPPSSGGAHNEQFFGPGTRLTVL.

The V call is TRBV18, the J call TRBJ1-4, with 8 nucleotides matching TRBD1. The CDR3 is 15 amino acids. Germline CDR1 and CDR2: KGHSH and LQKENI. V shed 3 bases, J shed 8 bases, and the junction held 8 bases outside the gene matches. CDR3 loop: CASSPPGQAREKLFF. DNA of the CDR3: TGTGCCAGCTCACCCCCGGGACAGGCTAGGGAAAAACTGTTTTTT.

The gene calls are TRBV19 and TRBJ1-5; D possibly corresponds to TRBD1 (5 bases). Trimming removed 8 bases from V and 3 bases from J, with 8 bases in between. Germline loops: CDR1 LNHDA, CDR2 SQIVND (reference sequence). CDR3 length: 12 residues. CDR3 in DNA: TGTGCCAGTTCCAGGGTCAATCAGCCCCAGCATTTT. As protein: CASSRVNQPQHF.

The V and J genes are TRBV5-6 and TRBJ2-3; the D gene is possibly TRBD1 (5 bases). The ends were cut back, 0 bases at V and 6 bases at J, with 17 bases in the middle. The CDR3 consists of 16 residues. Looked up from germline, CDR1 is SGHDT and CDR2 is YYEEEE. As DNA, the CDR3 is TGTGCCAGCAGCTTGGGGGGCAGGGCGAGGTATGATACGCAGTATTTT. Amino acid sequence: CASSLGGRARYDTQYF.

The chain employs TRBV5-8 and TRBJ1-1, with D hard to call. Trimming stripped 3 bases from V and 5 bases from J, with 11 bases between. The CDR3 runs to 13 residues. The germline V gene has CDR1 SGHTS and CDR2 YDEGEE. The CDR3 region is CASSSYGDTEAFF. CDR3 nucleotides: TGTGCCAGCAGCTCGTACGGGGATACTGAAGCTTTCTTT. Full variable domain (remainder filled in from reference TRBV5-8 and TRBJ1-1): EAGVTQSPTHLIKTRGQQATLRCSPISGHTSVYWYQQALGLGLQFLLWYDEGEERNRGNFPPRFSGRQFPNYSSELNVNALELEDSALYLCASSSYGDTEAFFGQGTRLTVV.

The chain is built from TRBV6-6 and TRBJ1-3, with no clear D. Per the germline V gene, CDR1 is MNHNY and CDR2 is SVGAGI (reference sequence). There are 14 residues in the CDR3. The V gene lost 2 bases and the J gene lost 2 bases, with 7 bases spanning the gap. The CDR3 protein is CASSYPAAGNTIYF. The CDR3 DNA is TGTGCCAGCAGTTACCCCGCGGCTGGAAACACCATATATTTT.

J is TRBJ1-1 and V is TRBV6-2 or TRBV6-3; D is uncertain. The CDR3 sequence is 14 residues long. V was cut by 0 bases and J by 1 base, with 6 bases left in between. Germline CDR1 and CDR2: MNHEY and SVGEGT. The CDR3 nucleotides are TGTGCCAGCAGTTACTCCCCCCGGAACACTGAAGCTTTCTTT. Translated, it gives CASSYSPRNTEAFF.

This clone has just one count. The J gene is TRBJ1-1, the V gene TRBV6-6, with TRBD1 matching 8 bases. Germline CDR1 reads MNHNY; CDR2 reads SVGAGI (reference sequence). J gave up 2 bases and V 4 bases, and 6 bases lay outside the gene matches. This CDR3 is 15 amino acids long. The CDR3 protein is CASSSGQGGNTEAFF. The CDR3 DNA is TGTGCCAGCAGTTCCGGACAGGGCGGCAACACTGAAGCTTTCTTT.

The chain combines TRBV23-1 with TRBJ2-7; D perhaps matches TRBD2 (6 bases). TRBV23-1 is designated an ORF whose function remains uncertain. There are 15 residues in the CDR3. Trimming removed 3 bases at V and 4 bases at J, with 16 bases between. CDR3 loop: CASSHLAGQSYEQYF. Written as DNA, the CDR3 is TGCGCCAGCAGTCACCTCGCGGGGCAGAGTTACGAGCAGTACTTC.

V and J are TRBV2 and TRBJ1-2, with D tentatively TRBD1 (6 bases). There are 14 residues in the CDR3. Germline lookup yields CDR1 SNHLY and CDR2 FYNNEI. Between the trimmed V and J ends, which lost 8 bases and 0 bases, there was a span of 13 bases. The CDR3 DNA is TGTGCCAGCGCGGGGGACACAACTAACTATGGCTACACCTTC. Amino acids: CASAGDTTNYGYTF.

V gene TRBV7-9 combines with J gene TRBJ1-2, with TRBD1 identical over 8 bases. This CDR3 contains 14 residues. Germline trimming cut 5 bases from V and 0 bases from J; bases unmatched to any gene: 2. Germline V CDR1 and CDR2: SEHNR, FQNEAQ (reference sequence). CDR3 in amino acids: CASSLGQANYGYTF. DNA for the CDR3: TGTGCCAGCAGCCTGGGACAGGCTAACTATGGCTACACCTTC. Variable domain in full (rest from reference TRBV7-9 and TRBJ1-2): DTGVSQNPRHKITKRGQNVTFRCDPISEHNRLYWYRQTLGQGPEFLTYFQNEAQLEKSRLLSDRFSAERPKGSFSTLEIQRTEQGDSAMYLCASSLGQANYGYTFGSGTRLTVV.

The chain links TRBV11-1 to TRBJ2-3, with 8 bases aligning to TRBD2. The CDR3 spans 14 residues. J gave up 8 bases and V 3 bases, and 7 bases lay outside the gene matches. The germline V gene has CDR1 SGHAT and CDR2 FQDESV (reference sequence). The DNA of the CDR3 is TGTGCCAGCAGCTTCGTTCGGGAGGGAGGTACGCAGTATTTT. Translated: CASSFVREGGTQYF. The full variable domain, in which reference TRBV11-1 and TRBJ2-3 provide the parts outside the CDR3, is EAEVAQSPRYKITEKSQAVAFWCDPISGHATLYWYRQILGQGPELLVQFQDESVVDDSQLPKDRFSAERLKGVDSTLKIQPAELGDSAMYLCASSFVREGGTQYFGPGTRLTVL.

This clone was detected only once. The chain uses TRBV24-1 and TRBJ2-1; D gene uncertain. V lost 4 bases, J lost 0 bases, and 12 bases lay in between. The CDR3 is 16 residues long. CDR1 and CDR2 (germline): KGHDR, SFDVKD. CDR3 loop: CATSELPLSSYNEQFF. DNA of the CDR3: TGTGCCACCAGTGAACTTCCCTTAAGCTCCTACAATGAGCAGTTCTTC.

V usage is TRBV5-5 and J usage is TRBJ2-5; 12 nucleotides agree with TRBD1. The CDR3 is 16 residues long. Germline CDR1 and CDR2: SGHKS and YYEKEE (reference sequence). Losses at the gene ends were 1 base for V and 4 bases for J; bases not matched to a gene: 5. The CDR3 is CASSLQGQGAGETQYF. For the CDR3, the DNA is TGTGCCAGCAGCTTGCAGGGACAGGGGGCTGGAGAGACCCAGTACTTC.

The V and J genes are TRBV5-1 and TRBJ1-4; D remains unclear. Trimming removed 2 bases from V and 4 bases from J, with 6 bases in between. In germline, CDR1 is SGHRS, CDR2 YFSETQ. The CDR3 contains 13 residues. CDR3 amino acids: CASSFSVNEKLFF. The CDR3 nucleotides read TGCGCCAGCAGCTTTTCTGTTAATGAAAAACTGTTTTTT.